The present T cell receptor beta chain was sequenced within a study of PD-L1 blockade in urothelial cancer (dated by TCRdb to 2016 to 2017). About the full investigation: All patients started therapy in the mid-2010s and received atezolizumab 1,200 mg intravenously every 3 weeks. The study was an exploratory multi-omic analysis of somatic, immune and clinical correlates of response to PD-L1 blockade with atezolizumab in urothelial cancer. Twenty-nine patients had pretreatment blood TCR-seq, some 24 had at least one posttreatment blood collection, and some 24 had tumor TCR-seq. An ECOG performance status of 0 or 1 was recorded for the patients, and 0 to 3 prior chemotherapy regimens had been received by the patients. Durable clinical benefit was defined as a progression-free survival longer than 6 months, and TCR features were additionally tested against progression-free survival and overall survival. Roughly nine patients achieved durable clinical benefit and approximately 20 did not. About 90% of the roughly 30 patients were identified as males with urothelial cancer of bladder origin, and a prior smoking history was reported by 18 of 29 patients. A median of around 150,000 T cells and approximately 83,000 unique TCRs was obtained from blood samples, and a median clonality of around 0.072 was observed. TCR sequencing covered pretreatment tumor samples and matched, serially collected peripheral blood taken before and after atezolizumab treatment. In the same patients, whole exome sequencing and RNA sequencing of pretreatment tumors were performed in addition to TCR sequencing. Blood samples were analyzed 3 weeks after the start of treatment (second dose) and 6 weeks after the start of treatment. The paper as a whole reports these results and caveats: Improved progression-free and overall survival was found to be associated with pretreatment peripheral blood TCR clonality below the median. Because the sample size was small (n of about 27) and many exploratory analyses were performed, the results are intended to be hypothesis-generating. Greater expansion of tumor-associated TCR clones in peripheral blood 3 weeks after the start of treatment was observed in patients with durable benefit (n ≈ 22, p = 0.022).

Comment on this clone: The target of this receptor is not known. No base qualities exist here, and no much larger clone lies one base off it.

V ends up 8 bases short and J 4 bases short, with an unmatched junction base count of 11. Taken from the germline V gene, the CDR1 and CDR2 loops are MNHNS and SASEGT. The CDR3 starts with the cysteine, ends with the phenylalanine, and has 15 residues. CDR3 DNA only is kept here, 45 bases in frame from base 1. A cohort of 25 to 30 patients with locally advanced or metastatic urothelial carcinoma, treated at Memorial Sloan Kettering on a trial protocol, was included. Peripheral blood mononuclear cells were collected pretreatment and during treatment, at between 1 and 8 total time points per patient. The Qiagen DNeasy Blood extraction kit was used to purify genomic DNA from total PBMCs and tumor samples. PBMCs were collected pretreatment and during treatment, and were isolated and stored as previously described. Each PCR received spiked-in synthetic TCR analog templates so that absolute template abundance could be estimated from read counts. Using the immunoSEQ assay, TCRbeta CDR3 regions were amplified from genomic DNA with bias-controlled V and J gene primers. Sequencing of rearranged TCRbeta segments was done at approximately 20X coverage. Per the authors' processing: Sequencing errors were corrected by clustering, and CDR3s were annotated against IMGT so that V, D and J genes could be assigned. Only productive TCRbeta rearrangements were used in downstream analyses, excluding out-of-frame or stop-codon sequences. Clonality was computed as one minus Shannon entropy normalized by the log of the number of unique productive sequences. Fisher's exact test with Benjamini-Hochberg correction, using a cutoff of adjusted p below 0.01, was how clones that differed between time points or between blood and tumor were identified. TCRdb provides this immuneACCESS table in a form limited to in-frame rearrangements. Some clones are lacking; in checked studies, under half of them reflect an unresolved V gene, and why the rest are absent is not known. V, J and clone size are taken as reported in that table, and D and trimming were inferred from the DNA itself. This sample comprises 35,000 to 40,000 clones, approximately 80% of them detected only once. The top ten hold approximately 3.4% of the sample.

This chain is built from TRBV6-1 and TRBJ2-5, and 9 junction bases match TRBD2. Source: PBMCs, taken around atezolizumab (anti-PD-L1) treatment. The receptor was isolated from a man in his sixties or seventies with urothelial cancer. The DNA reads as follows: TGTGCCAGCTCCAATGGAGTAGCGGGGGCAGAGACCCAGTACTTC. It translates to CASSNGVAGAETQYF.